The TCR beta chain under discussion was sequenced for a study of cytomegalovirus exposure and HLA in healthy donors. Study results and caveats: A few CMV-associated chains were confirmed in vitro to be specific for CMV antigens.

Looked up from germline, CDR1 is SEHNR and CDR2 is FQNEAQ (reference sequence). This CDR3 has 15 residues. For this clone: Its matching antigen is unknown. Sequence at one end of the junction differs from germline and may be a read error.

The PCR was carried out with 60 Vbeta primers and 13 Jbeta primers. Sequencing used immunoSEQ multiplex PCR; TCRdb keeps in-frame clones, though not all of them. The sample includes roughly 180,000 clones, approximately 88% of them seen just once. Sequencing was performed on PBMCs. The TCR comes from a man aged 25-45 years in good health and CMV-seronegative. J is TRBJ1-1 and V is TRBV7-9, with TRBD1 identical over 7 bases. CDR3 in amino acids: CSSSARTGPNTEAFF. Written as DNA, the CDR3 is TGTTCCAGCAGCGCCCGGACAGGTCCGAACACTGAAGCTTTCTTT.